This entry concerns a single T cell receptor beta chain. Its antigen is not identified. The entry originates in a study of CD8 T cells in ankylosing spondylitis. Whole-study results and caveats: From matched ankylosing spondylitis synovial fluid, disease-linked clones were reportedly recovered at significantly enriched levels. One TCR beta motif, made up of 7 or 8 highly homologous variants, appeared characteristic of ankylosing spondylitis blood.

Each CDR3 protein is one row after TCRdb ran MiXCR on the 5' RACE reads. In the table there are 800,000 to 900,000 distinct CDR3 sequences, 12% of which are singletons. Germline values: CDR1 LNHNV, CDR2 YYDKDF (reference sequence). The length of the CDR3 is 15 residues. Trimming took off 0 bases at V and 3 bases at J, with 12 bases between the two ends. Sequenced material: blood, either unsorted or a sorted T cell fraction (not recorded which). The rearrangement links TRBV15 to TRBJ2-7; D call uncertain. The TCR comes from a male donor with ankylosing spondylitis. The CDR3 region has the DNA TGTGCCACCAGCAGAGATACGGTGGGAATCTACGAGCAGTACTTC. Encoded protein: CATSRDTVGIYEQYF.